This T cell receptor beta chain was documented in a study of cytomegalovirus exposure and HLA in healthy donors. As concerns this clone: Its antigen remains unknown.

Findings and limits, study-wide: The authors excluded some V segments, including TRBV6-2 and TRBV6-3, as indistinguishable. In a later analysis, CMV-associated beta chains were mostly HLA-associated, it appeared. Researchers catalogued about 150 TCR beta chains as cytomegalovirus-associated. What was likely a sequencing artifact was a cluster of highly shared sequence variants.

CDR1 and CDR2 (germline): WSHSY, SAAADI. V shed 4 bases and J shed 7 bases, with 17 bases lying between them. This CDR3 comprises 15 residues. The primer mix had 60 Vbeta and 13 Jbeta primers. Some clones are missing from TCRdb's copy, which holds only in-frame ones; the method was immunoSEQ multiplex PCR. This table holds over 140,000 clones, approximately 82% found once. This TCR came from a man aged 25-40 years in good health and CMV-seropositive. This chain joins TRBV10-2 and TRBJ2-1, with D possibly being TRBD2 (7 bases). The sequencing sample was made of PBMCs. The CDR3 reads CASSANGGAGNEQFF. CDR3 DNA sequence: TGCGCCAGCAGTGCGAATGGGGGGGCAGGTAATGAGCAGTTCTTC.